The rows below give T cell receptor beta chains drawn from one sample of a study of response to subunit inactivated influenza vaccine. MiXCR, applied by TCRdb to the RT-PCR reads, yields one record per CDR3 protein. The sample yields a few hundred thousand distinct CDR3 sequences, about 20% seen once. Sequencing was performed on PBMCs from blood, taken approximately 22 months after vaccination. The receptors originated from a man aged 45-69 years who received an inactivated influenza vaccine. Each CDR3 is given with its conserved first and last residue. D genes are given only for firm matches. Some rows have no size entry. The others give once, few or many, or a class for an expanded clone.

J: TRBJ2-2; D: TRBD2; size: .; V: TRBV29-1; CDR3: CSVEEGTRIGELFF; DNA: TGCAGCGTTGAAGAAGGGACTAGGATCGGGGAGCTGTTTTTT
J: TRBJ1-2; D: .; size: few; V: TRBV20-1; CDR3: CSARESLAEYGYTF; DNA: TGCAGTGCTAGAGAATCACTGGCGGAGTATGGCTACACCTTC
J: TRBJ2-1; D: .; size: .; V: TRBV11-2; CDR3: CASSRLSLNAKDEQFF; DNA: TGTGCCAGCAGCAGGCTTAGTTTAAACGCTAAGGATGAGCAGTTCTTC
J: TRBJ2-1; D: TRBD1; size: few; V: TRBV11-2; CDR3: CASSLRGDRVLGAPYNEQFF; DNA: TGTGCCAGCAGCTTACGAGGGGACAGGGTTTTGGGGGCCCCCTACAATGAGCAGTTCTTC
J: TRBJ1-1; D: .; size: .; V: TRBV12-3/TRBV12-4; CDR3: CASSLEGHTNTEAFF; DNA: TGTGCCAGCAGTTTGGAAGGACACACGAACACTGAAGCTTTCTTT
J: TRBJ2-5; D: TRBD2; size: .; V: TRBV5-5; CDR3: CASSLASGRVETQYF; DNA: TGTGCCAGCAGCTTGGCTAGCGGGAGGGTAGAGACCCAGTACTTC
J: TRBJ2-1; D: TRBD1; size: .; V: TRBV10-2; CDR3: CASSEARSDRASYNEQFF; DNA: TGCGCCAGCAGTGAGGCCAGATCTGACAGGGCCTCCTACAATGAGCAGTTCTTC
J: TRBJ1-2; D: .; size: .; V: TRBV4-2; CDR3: CASSQEGQAVVYAYTF; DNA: TGTGCCAGCAGCCAAGAGGGTCAGGCCGTAGTCTATGCCTACACCTTC
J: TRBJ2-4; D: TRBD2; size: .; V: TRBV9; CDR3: CASSVSGSWGKNIQYF; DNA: TGTGCCAGCAGCGTTAGCGGGAGTTGGGGCAAAAACATTCAGTACTTC
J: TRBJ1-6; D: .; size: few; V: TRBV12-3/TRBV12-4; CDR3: CASSLPLGVGSPLHF; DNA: TGTGCCAGCAGTTTACCGCTGGGGGTCGGTTCACCCCTCCACTTT
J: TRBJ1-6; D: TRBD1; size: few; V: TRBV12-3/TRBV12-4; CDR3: CASSFAPGSEDRDYSPLHF; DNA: TGTGCCAGCAGTTTTGCACCTGGGTCCGAGGACAGGGATTATTCACCCCTCCACTTT
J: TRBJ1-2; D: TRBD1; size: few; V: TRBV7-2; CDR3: CASSNVGQGYGYTF; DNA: TGTGCCAGCAGCAACGTCGGACAGGGCTATGGCTACACCTTC
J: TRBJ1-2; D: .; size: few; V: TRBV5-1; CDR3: CASSLGGVNYGYTF; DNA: TGCGCCAGCAGCCTCGGAGGGGTTAACTATGGCTACACCTTC
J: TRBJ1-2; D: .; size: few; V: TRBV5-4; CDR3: CASSLPGPRGFGGYTF; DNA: TGTGCCAGCAGCTTACCGGGCCCCCGGGGATTCGGTGGCTACACCTTC
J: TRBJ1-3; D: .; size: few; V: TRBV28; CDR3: CASSSVDGGSAGNTIYF; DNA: TGTGCCAGCTCTTCAGTAGACGGGGGGTCGGCTGGAAACACCATATATTTT
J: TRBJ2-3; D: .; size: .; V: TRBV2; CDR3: CASQDSTDTQYF; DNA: TGTGCCAGCCAAGACAGCACAGATACGCAGTATTTT